The 30 T cell receptor beta chains below come from one sample, sequenced in a study of molecular identifiers for immune sequencing clone quantification. TCRdb independently ran MiXCR on the PCR reads; one entry per CDR3 protein. The sample comprises hundreds of thousands of distinct CDR3 sequences, about 20% of which are singletons, and 0.75% to 0.95% rests with the top ten. Sequenced material: naive CD8+ T cells from blood, with Jurkat cell RNA spiked in. Subset noted: FACS-sorted CD8+CD4-CCR7+CD45RA+ naive T cells. The receptors here all came from a human donor in good health. Some libraries in this study had Jurkat cell RNA spiked in.

This clonotype was counted many times. The chain couples TRBV6-5 to TRBJ2-6, with D unresolved. CDR3 length: 16 residues. Trimming took off 6 bases at V and 0 bases at J, with 12 bases between the two ends. From germline, CDR1 is MNHEY and CDR2 SVGAGI. CDR3 residues: CASSPTVYSGANVLTF. The CDR3 DNA reads TGTGCCAGCAGCCCTACAGTGTACTCTGGGGCCAACGTCCTGACTTTC.

This clonotype was counted many times. CDR3 DNA sequence: TGTGCCAGCAGTTTACCGACAGGGCTCGCTGAAGCTTTCTTT. Translating gives CASSLPTGLAEAFF. V is TRBV12-3 or TRBV12-4 and J is TRBJ1-1, with TRBD1 identical over 7 bases. Unmatched junction bases numbered 6, after V lost 2 bases and J lost 6 bases. The CDR3 spans 14 residues.

V is TRBV11-2 and J is TRBJ2-4, with D perhaps matching TRBD2 (6 bases). V was pared by 3 bases and J by 1 base, with 10 bases between. The CDR3 spans 15 residues. Germline V CDR1 and CDR2: SGHAT, FQNNGV. The CDR3 region is CASSLSAGAKNIQYF. In DNA form, the CDR3 reads TGTGCCAGCAGCTTGTCGGCGGGGGCCAAAAACATTCAGTACTTC.

As regards this clonotype: A junction end diverges from the germline sequence, so it may reflect a read error. The genes are TRBV5-3 and TRBJ2-3; unclear D gene. Being an ORF, TRBV5-3 has a function that is uncertain. The CDR3 loop spans 14 amino acids. The CDR3 DNA reads as TGTGCCAGCAGCACCCCAGTGCTCGCAGATACGCGGTATTTT. Residues: CASSTPVLADTRYF.

This clonotype was seen more than once but under ten times. The chain links TRBV12-5 to TRBJ2-1; a weak D match, TRBD2 (7 bases). V gave up 3 bases and J gave up 12 bases, with 21 bases separating them. Germline V CDR1 and CDR2: LGHNT, FRNRAP. This CDR3 region has 15 residues. The CDR3 DNA follows: TGTGCTAGTGGTTTTAATAGGGGGGGGCAAAGCGGGCAGTTCTTC. Protein sequence: CASGFNRGGQSGQFF.

There are a few counts of this clonotype. The rearrangement joins TRBV19 to TRBJ2-3, with D possibly being TRBD1 (5 bases). V was pared by 6 bases and J by 1 base, with 14 bases between. CDR1 and CDR2 from the germline V gene are LNHDA and SQIVND (reference sequence). This CDR3 region has 15 residues. The CDR3 DNA follows: TGTGCCAGTAGCGAGACAGACATCCGCACAGATACGCAGTATTTT. This gives the protein CASSETDIRTDTQYF.

The CDR3 loop is CASRLAGGNEQFF. CDR3 nucleotides: TGTGCCAGCAGGCTAGCGGGGGGCAATGAGCAGTTCTTC. The chain uses TRBV6-6 and TRBJ2-1, with 11 nucleotides matching TRBD2. With 6 bases clipped from V and 6 bases from J, the junction kept 1 base outside the gene matches. This CDR3 has 13 residues. Germline V gene lookup returns CDR1 MNHNY and CDR2 SVGAGI (reference sequence).

In regard to this clonotype: It may be a read error: a sequence one base away is much more abundant. The rearrangement joins TRBV4-1 to TRBJ2-3; no clear D. The CDR3 extends over 16 amino acids. The V end was cut by 4 bases, the J end by 1 base, with 15 bases between. Germline V lookup: CDR1 MGHRA, CDR2 YSYEKL. Here the CDR3 reads CASSRDVLLGTDTQYF. The CDR3 bases are TGCGCCAGCAGCCGAGATGTCCTATTGGGCACAGATACGCAGTATTTT.

In this sample, this clonotype turned up many times. The chain carries TRBV29-1 and TRBJ2-6, with TRBD1 matching over 9 bases. V lost 7 bases, J lost 4 bases, and 8 bases stayed unmatched. This CDR3 spans 15 amino acids. Per the germline V gene, CDR1 is SQVTM and CDR2 is ANQGSEA. The CDR3 DNA is TGCAGCGCTTTGGGACAGGGTCACGGGGCCAACGTCCTGACTTTC. As protein: CSALGQGHGANVLTF.

This clonotype was seen ten or more times. The chain carries TRBV28 and TRBJ2-3, with 11 bases aligning to TRBD2. Per the germline V gene, CDR1 is MDHEN and CDR2 is SYDVKM. The CDR3 totals 16 residues. V trimming: 2 bases; J trimming: 3 bases; junction bases outside the gene matches: 4. In DNA, the CDR3 is TGTGCCAGCAGTTTAACTAGCGGGAGCTCTACAGATACGCAGTATTTT. It is translated as CASSLTSGSSTDTQYF.

This clonotype was detected many times. V usage is TRBV7-2 and J usage is TRBJ1-1; 7 positions agree with TRBD1. The J segment lost 0 bases and the V segment lost 6 bases, leaving 4 bases of the junction unmatched. The CDR3 runs 14 residues. The germline V gene has CDR1 SGHTA and CDR2 FQGNSA. CDR3 residues: CASSLTGMNTEAFF. CDR3 bases: TGTGCCAGCAGTTTGACAGGGATGAACACTGAAGCTTTCTTT. Looking up the rest from reference TRBV7-2 and TRBJ1-1 gives the full variable domain: GAGVSQSPSNKVTEKGKDVELRCDPISGHTALYWYRQSLGQGLEFLIYFQGNSAPDKSGLPSDRFSAERTGGSVSTLTIQRTQQEDSAVYLCASSLTGMNTEAFFGQGTRLTVV.

This clonotype showed up just a few times. The chain employs TRBV4-1 and TRBJ2-7; D is possibly TRBD1 (6 bases). Germline V gene sequence: CDR1 MGHRA, CDR2 YSYEKL. V lost 3 bases and J lost 0, with 12 bases in between. CDR3 length: 15 amino acids. The CDR3 protein is CASSQVDRSSYEQYF. Here the CDR3 DNA reads TGCGCCAGCAGCCAGGTCGACAGGTCCTCCTACGAGCAGTACTTC.

This chain uses TRBV20-1 with TRBJ1-2; TRBD1 might be the D (5 bases). This CDR3 region has 13 residues. V was clipped by 0 bases and J by 2 bases, with 7 bases between them. Germline CDR1 is DFQATT and CDR2 is SNEGSKA (reference sequence). CDR3 DNA: TGCAGTGCTAGAGATTGGGGGAACTATGGCTACACCTTC. Amino acid sequence: CSARDWGNYGYTF.

For this clonotype: With a much larger clone just one base away, this may be a read error. The gene calls are TRBV18 and TRBJ2-3, with D possibly matching TRBD1 (5 bases). This CDR3 has 16 residues. The V and J ends lost 3 bases and 2 bases respectively, with 15 bases between them. CDR1 KGHSH and CDR2 LQKENI come from the germline V gene. The CDR3 protein is CASSPAGSEDTDTQYF. CDR3 nucleotides: TGTGCCAGCTCACCGGCAGGGTCCGAGGACACAGATACGCAGTATTTT.

As for this clonotype: With a much larger clone just one base away, this may be a read error. The V gene is TRBV25-1, the J gene TRBJ2-5; D unresolved. There are 13 residues in the CDR3. Per the germline V gene, CDR1 is MGHDK and CDR2 is SYGVNS. CDR3 protein: CANSESLAETQYF. The DNA of the CDR3 is TGTGCCAACAGTGAATCCCTGGCTGAGACCCAGTACTTC.

This rearrangement joins TRBV6-2 or TRBV6-3 to TRBJ2-1; D unresolved. There are 12 residues in the CDR3. Trimming took 4 bases from V and 10 from J, leaving 11 bases between them. Germline CDR1 MNHEY, CDR2 SVGEGT. The CDR3 DNA follows: TGTGCCAGCAGTTTGTTGGCGACCGAGCAGTTCTTC. This encodes CASSLLATEQFF.

Remarks on this clonotype: Likely a read error: the CDR3 ends without its conserved phenylalanine or tryptophan. The chain couples TRBV11-2 to TRBJ2-1, with TRBD2 matching over 13 bases. After removal of 1 base from V and 8 bases from J, the junction contained 8 bases not matched to a gene. CDR3 length equals 17 residues. CDR1 is SGHAT and CDR2 is FQNNGV in the germline V gene. DNA of the CDR3: TGTGCCAGCAGCTTAGTGCCCACTAGCGGGGGGGAGGATGAGCAGTTCCTC. Translating it yields CASSLVPTSGGEDEQFL.

This clonotype was recorded many times. The chain uses TRBV29-1 and TRBJ1-1; no clear D gene. CDR1 and CDR2 (germline): SQVTM, ANQGSEA. There are 13 residues in the CDR3. Trimming cost V 8 bases and J 2 bases, with 15 bases left between them. In nucleotides, the CDR3 is TGCAGCCCTACAGTCCGGGTAAACACTGAAGCTTTCTTT. It specifies CSPTVRVNTEAFF.

Regarding this clonotype: A much larger clone differs by one base, so this may be a read error. Lacking the conserved final phenylalanine or tryptophan, this CDR3 likely reflects a read error. The rearrangement joins TRBV24-1 to TRBJ2-5; a weak D match, TRBD2 (6 bases). CDR3 length equals 14 residues. The ends were cut back, 4 bases at V and 0 bases at J, with 8 bases in the middle. Per germline, CDR1 KGHDR and CDR2 SFDVKD. The CDR3 region is CATSESSDQETQYL. The CDR3 region has the DNA TGTGCCACCAGTGAGTCTAGCGACCAAGAGACCCAGTACCTC.

The sample holds a few counts of this clonotype. The rearrangement joins TRBV11-2 to TRBJ1-1, with D uncertain. The V and J ends lost 2 bases and 5 bases respectively, with 12 bases between them. The CDR3 length is 14 residues. The germline V gene encodes CDR1 SGHAT and CDR2 FQNNGV. CDR3 protein: CASSLLGGETEAFF. In DNA form, the CDR3 reads TGTGCCAGCAGCTTATTGGGTGGGGAAACTGAAGCTTTCTTT.

Turning to this clonotype: This may be a read error: a much more frequent sequence differs by one nucleotide. This chain joins TRBV6-2 or TRBV6-3 and TRBJ1-2, with TRBD1 as a possible D gene (5 bases). The CDR3 covers 12 residues. Germline CDR1 and CDR2: MNHEY and SVGEGT. Here the CDR3 reads CASGYQRGNYTF. CDR3 sequence (DNA): TGTGCCAGCGGTTACCAGCGGGGCAACTACACCTTC.

The genes are TRBV6-5 and TRBJ2-5, with 10 bases matching TRBD1. CDR1 is MNHEY, CDR2 SVGAGI, per germline. The length of the CDR3 is 16 residues. Trimming cost V 2 bases and J 5 bases; bases outside gene matches: 8. CDR3 in amino acids: CASSYGATGGEETQYF. The CDR3 nucleotides are TGTGCCAGCAGTTACGGGGCGACAGGGGGCGAGGAGACCCAGTACTTC.

This clonotype was counted at least ten times. The chain has TRBV30 and TRBJ2-2; D perhaps matches TRBD1 (6 bases). Trimming left V 4 bases short and J 6 bases short, with 12 bases between. The CDR3 has 13 amino acids. CDR1 and CDR2 (germline): GTSNPN, SVGIG (reference sequence). CDR3 in amino acids: CAWTFGGPGELFF. CDR3 coding DNA: TGTGCCTGGACGTTTGGGGGCCCCGGGGAGCTGTTTTTT.

This clonotype has ten or more counts. The genes are TRBV25-1 and TRBJ2-7; D unclear. This CDR3 contains 12 residues. Germline assignment: CDR1 MGHDK and CDR2 SYGVNS. Trimming took off 5 bases at V and 2 bases at J, with 7 bases between the two ends. CDR3 loop: CASSTSAYEQYF. The CDR3 region has the DNA TGTGCCAGCAGTACCTCGGCCTACGAGCAGTACTTC.

This clonotype was counted at least ten times. The rearrangement joins TRBV5-1 to TRBJ2-3; D is uncertain. In germline, CDR1 is SGHRS, CDR2 YFSETQ. V gave up 1 base and J gave up 2 bases, with 11 bases separating them. This CDR3 has 15 residues. Here the CDR3 reads CASSLSAGDTDTQYF. The CDR3 DNA follows: TGCGCCAGCAGCTTGTCGGCAGGAGACACAGATACGCAGTATTTT. The full variable domain, with the rest looked up from reference TRBV5-1 and TRBJ2-3, is KAGVTQTPRYLIKTRGQQVTLSCSPISGHRSVSWYQQTPGQGLQFLFEYFSETQRNKGNFPGRFSGRQFSNSRSEMNVSTLELGDSALYLCASSLSAGDTDTQYFGPGTRLTVL.

The chain has TRBV7-6 and TRBJ2-2, with D perhaps TRBD2 (6 bases). The CDR3 has 13 residues. V dropped 4 bases and J dropped 7 bases, with 10 bases sitting between them. Germline CDR1 is SGHVS and CDR2 is FNYEAQ. This CDR3 is CASSSSGHGELFF. The CDR3 bases are TGTGCCAGCAGCTCAAGCGGGCACGGGGAGCTGTTTTTT.

This sequence joins TRBV7-9 and TRBJ1-2; a weak D match, TRBD1 (5 bases). V was pared by 7 bases and J by 8 bases, with 17 bases between. The CDR3 is 13 amino acids. Germline loops: CDR1 SEHNR, CDR2 FQNEAQ (reference sequence). CDR3 DNA sequence: TGTGCCAGCACCACCGGGGGGTCTGAGGGCTACACCTTC. Residues: CASTTGGSEGYTF.

In its sample, this clonotype was seen many times. The genes are TRBV20-1 and TRBJ2-2, with 11 bases matching TRBD2. The CDR3 is 16 residues long. Germline V gene sequence: CDR1 DFQATT, CDR2 SNEGSKA (reference sequence). V gave up 3 bases and J gave up 0 bases; unmatched junction bases: 3. The CDR3 here is CSARSTSGANTGELFF. The CDR3 DNA reads as TGCAGTGCTAGGTCGACTAGCGGGGCGAACACCGGGGAGCTGTTTTTT.

This clonotype was seen a single time. A much larger clonotype is one base distant, so this may be a read error. The rearrangement links TRBV24-1 to TRBJ2-3, with 8 bases that match TRBD2. The CDR3 is 20 amino acids. CDR1 is KGHDR, CDR2 SFDVKD, per germline. The CDR3 here is CATSDSPFSGSGTTTGTQYF. As DNA, the CDR3 is TGTGCCACCAGTGATTCCCCGTTTAGTGGTAGCGGGACTACCACAGGTACGCAGTATTTT.

This clonotype turned up a few times. This chain links TRBV19 with TRBJ2-7, with 7 bases that match TRBD2. Trimming at V came to 3 bases and at J to 7 bases, leaving 3 bases not matched to a gene. CDR3 length: 12 amino acids. Germline CDR1 is LNHDA and CDR2 is SQIVND (reference sequence). The CDR3: CASSIGGKEQYF. The DNA of the CDR3 is TGTGCCAGTAGTATCGGGGGGAAAGAGCAGTACTTC.